Following are 23 T cell receptor beta chains from one sample sequenced in a study of CD8 T cells in ankylosing spondylitis. These receptors have no known antigen. Study results and caveats: Seemingly characteristic of ankylosing spondylitis blood was a TCR beta motif consisting of about 8 highly homologous variants.

TCRdb independently ran MiXCR on the 5' RACE reads; one entry per CDR3 protein. The table lists around 440,000 distinct CDR3 sequences, more than 15% of them singletons. Source material: blood, either unsorted or a sorted T cell fraction (not recorded which). The receptors shown here come from a male donor with ankylosing spondylitis.

This chain connects TRBV18 to TRBJ2-7, with 8 positions matching TRBD2. With V trimmed by 3 bases and J by 5 bases, 9 bases remained unmatched. Germline V lookup: CDR1 KGHSH, CDR2 LQKENI. This CDR3 spans 15 amino acids. CDR3 DNA: TGTGCCAGCTCACCCGGACTAGCAAAGGACCACGAGCAGTACTTC. Amino acid sequence: CASSPGLAKDHEQYF.

This clonotype was seen more than once but under ten times. CDR3 bases: TGTGCCAGCAGCTTAAGGGCGTTGTTTAGCGGGAGGAGTTCCTACGAGCAGTACTTC. This sequence encodes CASSLRALFSGRSSYEQYF. The chain has TRBV11-2 and TRBJ2-7; 10 positions match TRBD2. Germline V lookup: CDR1 SGHAT, CDR2 FQNNGV. Losses at the gene ends were 2 bases for V and 1 base for J; bases not matched to a gene: 14. The CDR3 has 19 residues.

The chain combines TRBV18 with TRBJ2-5, with D unclear. This CDR3 spans 14 amino acids. Trimming shortened V by 3 bases and J by 6 bases, and 14 bases separated the two germline ends. Germline loops: CDR1 KGHSH, CDR2 LQKENI. This chain's CDR3 is CASSPDRQRQTQYF. As DNA, the CDR3 is TGTGCCAGCTCACCTGACCGCCAGCGCCAGACCCAGTACTTC.

In its sample, this clonotype was seen a few times. V usage is TRBV18 and J usage is TRBJ2-7, with 8 positions matching TRBD1. Germline V gene sequence: CDR1 KGHSH, CDR2 LQKENI. J was trimmed by 3 bases and V by 5 bases; bases with no gene match: 12. This CDR3 is built from 16 residues. DNA of the CDR3: TGTGCCAGCTCATCCCGAACCGGGACAGGAATCTACGAGCAGTACTTC. Encoded protein: CASSSRTGTGIYEQYF.

There are a few counts of this clonotype. The J gene is TRBJ2-2, the V gene TRBV5-1; D gene unclear. From germline, CDR1 is SGHRS and CDR2 YFSETQ. V dropped 4 bases and J dropped 0 bases, with 7 bases sitting between them. There are 14 residues in the CDR3. The CDR3 nucleotides read TGCGCCAGCAGCGAGTTAGCGAACACCGGGGAGCTGTTTTTT. It codes for CASSELANTGELFF.

This clonotype was found many times. The J gene is TRBJ2-1, the V gene TRBV12-3 or TRBV12-4; 11 nucleotides match TRBD2. Germline trimming cut 4 bases from V and 4 bases from J; bases unmatched to any gene: 9. The CDR3 covers 17 residues. The CDR3 loop reads CASSSLLAGGKYNEQFF. CDR3 nucleotides: TGTGCCAGCAGTTCACTCCTAGCGGGAGGTAAATACAATGAGCAGTTCTTC.

This clonotype occurred once. This chain's CDR3 is CASSHRQGNEKLFF. The CDR3 DNA reads as TGTGCCAGCAGCCATAGACAGGGTAATGAAAAACTGTTTTTT. The chain joins TRBV14 to TRBJ1-4, with 7 bases fitting TRBD1. V shed 3 bases, J shed 4 bases, and the junction held 2 bases outside the gene matches. Per the germline V gene, CDR1 is SGHDN and CDR2 is FVKESK. The CDR3 runs to 14 residues.

To note about this clonotype: This may be a read error: a much more frequent sequence differs by one nucleotide. V is TRBV20-1 and J is TRBJ2-4; either TRBD1 or TRBD2 may supply D (5 bases each). CDR3 length: 12 amino acids. Per germline, CDR1 DFQATT and CDR2 SNEGSKA (reference sequence). The CDR3 spells CSAGDGKNNQYF. As DNA, the CDR3 is TGCAGTGCTGGGGACGGAAAAAACAATCAGTACTTC.

This clonotype appeared many times. The chain uses TRBV20-1 and TRBJ2-5, with a possible D match to TRBD2 (5 bases). Trimming stripped 2 bases from V and 5 bases from J, with 12 bases between. The length of the CDR3 is 13 residues. In germline, CDR1 is DFQATT, CDR2 SNEGSKA (reference sequence). The CDR3 protein is CSARHGNGETQYF. The CDR3 bases are TGCAGTGCTAGACACGGGAATGGGGAGACCCAGTACTTC.

The rearrangement joins TRBV7-9 to TRBJ2-3, with 7 bases matching TRBD1. CDR1 SEHNR and CDR2 FQNEAQ come from the germline V gene (reference sequence). Germline trimming cut 1 base from V and 4 bases from J; bases unmatched to any gene: 8. The CDR3 runs 16 residues. The CDR3 DNA reads TGTGCCAGCAGCTTAGGGGACAGTATGGGGGCAGATACGCAGTATTTT. Translating it yields CASSLGDSMGADTQYF.

V is TRBV11-3 and J is TRBJ1-1; TRBD1 matches 7 bases. Germline V gene lookup returns CDR1 SGHNT and CDR2 YENEEA. The CDR3 is 14 amino acids. V was clipped by 1 base and J by 7 bases; unmatched bases: 6. CDR3 coding DNA: TGTGCCAGCAGCTTAGGTCGGACAGGACATGAAGCTTTCTTT. It is translated as CASSLGRTGHEAFF. Looking up the rest from reference TRBV11-3 and TRBJ1-1 gives the full variable domain: EAGVVQSPRYKIIEKKQPVAFWCNPISGHNTLYWYLQNLGQGPELLIRYENEEAVDDSQLPKDRFSAERLKGVDSTLKIQPAELGDSAVYLCASSLGRTGHEAFFGQGTRLTVV.

This clonotype occurred a few times. In DNA, the CDR3 is TGTGCCAGCAGCTTAGCCGTTCGACTAGCAAACAATGAGCAGTTCTTC. Its protein product is CASSLAVRLANNEQFF. This chain connects TRBV11-2 to TRBJ2-1, with 7 bases aligning to TRBD2. Germline values: CDR1 SGHAT, CDR2 FQNNGV. The CDR3 is 16 residues long. V shed 1 base and J 5 bases; nucleotides not matched to a gene: 8.

This clonotype was found many times. This chain uses TRBV5-1 with TRBJ1-5; D may be TRBD1 (5 bases). The CDR3 length is 14 residues. Trimming removed 0 bases from V and 5 bases from J, with 9 bases in between. CDR1 and CDR2 from the germline V gene are SGHRS and YFSETQ. This CDR3 is CASSLDGGDQPQHF. Here the CDR3 DNA reads TGCGCCAGCAGCTTGGATGGGGGAGATCAGCCCCAGCATTTT. Filled out from reference TRBV5-1 and TRBJ1-5, the complete variable domain reads KAGVTQTPRYLIKTRGQQVTLSCSPISGHRSVSWYQQTPGQGLQFLFEYFSETQRNKGNFPGRFSGRQFSNSRSEMNVSTLELGDSALYLCASSLDGGDQPQHFGDGTRLSIL.

This clonotype was seen ten or more times. The rearrangement uses TRBV5-1 and TRBJ2-7; 11 bases match TRBD2. With 2 bases clipped from V and 7 bases from J, the junction kept 8 bases outside the gene matches. CDR1 SGHRS and CDR2 YFSETQ come from the germline V gene. This CDR3 spans 15 amino acids. CDR3 in DNA: TGCGCCAGCAGCTTTAAGGGACTAGCGGCGGGGGAGCAGTACTTC. Encoded protein: CASSFKGLAAGEQYF.

The J gene is TRBJ1-1, the V gene TRBV10-1; 7 bases map to TRBD1. CDR3 length equals 16 residues. Germline V gene lookup returns CDR1 WNHNN and CDR2 SYGVQD (reference sequence). The V gene end was trimmed by 0 bases and the J gene end by 6 bases; junction bases not matched to a gene: 10. The CDR3 nucleotides are TGCGCCAGCAGTGAGTCCACAGGGGCGAAAGGGGCTGAAGCTTTCTTT. The encoded protein is CASSESTGAKGAEAFF.

This clonotype was picked up one time. The CDR3 protein is CASSISRGAYEQYF. The CDR3 nucleotides read TGTGCCAGTAGTATAAGCAGGGGCGCCTACGAGCAGTACTTC. The chain couples TRBV19 to TRBJ2-7, with D possibly matching TRBD1 (6 bases). CDR3 length: 14 amino acids. Trimming pared 2 bases from V and 2 bases from J, leaving 10 bases between. Germline CDR1 and CDR2: LNHDA and SQIVND (reference sequence).

The chain is built from TRBV6-2 or TRBV6-3 and TRBJ2-1, with D perhaps TRBD2 (6 bases). The CDR3 covers 16 residues. V lost 2 bases to trimming and J lost 2 bases, with 13 bases between them. CDR1 and CDR2 from the germline V gene are MNHEY and SVGEGT. The CDR3 here is CASSYGGELAYNEQFF. As DNA, the CDR3 is TGTGCCAGCAGTTACGGCGGGGAACTGGCCTACAATGAGCAGTTCTTC.

This clonotype was recorded a few times. The rearrangement links TRBV21-1 to TRBJ1-2. TRBV21-1 is reported as a pseudogene. The CDR3 extends over 12 amino acids. CDR3 loop: CAGPRANYGYTF. In DNA form, the CDR3 reads TGTGCCGGACCCAGGGCGAACTATGGCTACACCTTC.

The chain links TRBV5-5 to TRBJ2-3; TRBD2 might be the D (5 bases). The germline CDR1 and CDR2 sequences are SGHKS and YYEKEE (reference sequence). This CDR3 is built from 15 residues. The ends were cut back, 0 bases at V and 2 bases at J, with 10 bases in the middle. CDR3 sequence (DNA): TGTGCCAGCAGCTTGGAGCGGCTTCCCACAGATACGCAGTATTTT. Translation gives CASSLERLPTDTQYF.

This clonotype was counted only a few times. The V gene is TRBV20-1, the J gene TRBJ2-3; 7 nucleotides agree with TRBD1. The CDR3 covers 15 residues. Germline V gene sequence: CDR1 DFQATT, CDR2 SNEGSKA (reference sequence). The ends lost 0 bases at V and 3 bases at J; junction bases unmatched: 6. CDR3 sequence reads: CSARDQGTATDTQYF. In nucleotides, the CDR3 is TGCAGTGCTAGAGATCAGGGGACAGCGACAGATACGCAGTATTTT.

In its sample, this clonotype was seen a few times. The rearrangement joins TRBV29-1 to TRBJ2-2; D may be TRBD2 (7 bases). The CDR3 covers 12 residues. The germline V and J ends were trimmed by 6 bases and 6 bases, with 11 bases remaining between them. Germline CDR1 and CDR2: SQVTM and ANQGSEA. The CDR3 loop reads CSVQGRAGELFF. CDR3 bases: TGCAGCGTGCAGGGGAGGGCCGGGGAGCTGTTTTTT.

The sample holds a few counts of this clonotype. The chain couples TRBV4-2 to TRBJ2-3; TRBD1 matches at 10 bases. CDR3 size: 17 residues. Germline CDR1 reads LGHNA; CDR2 reads YNFKEQ. V was pared by 1 base and J by 3 bases, with 7 bases of the junction left unmatched. CDR3 DNA sequence: TGTGCCAGCAGCCAAGGGGGACAGGGGAAGAGGACAGATACGCAGTATTTT. Translating it yields CASSQGGQGKRTDTQYF.

The rearrangement links TRBV7-2 to TRBJ2-7; no firm D call. CDR3 size: 15 residues. V lost 1 base, J lost 5 bases, and 15 bases lay in between. The germline V gene has CDR1 SGHTA and CDR2 FQGNSA. CDR3 sequence reads: CASSLGRIEVNEQYF. The CDR3 coding sequence is TGTGCCAGCAGCTTAGGAAGGATAGAGGTTAACGAGCAGTACTTC.